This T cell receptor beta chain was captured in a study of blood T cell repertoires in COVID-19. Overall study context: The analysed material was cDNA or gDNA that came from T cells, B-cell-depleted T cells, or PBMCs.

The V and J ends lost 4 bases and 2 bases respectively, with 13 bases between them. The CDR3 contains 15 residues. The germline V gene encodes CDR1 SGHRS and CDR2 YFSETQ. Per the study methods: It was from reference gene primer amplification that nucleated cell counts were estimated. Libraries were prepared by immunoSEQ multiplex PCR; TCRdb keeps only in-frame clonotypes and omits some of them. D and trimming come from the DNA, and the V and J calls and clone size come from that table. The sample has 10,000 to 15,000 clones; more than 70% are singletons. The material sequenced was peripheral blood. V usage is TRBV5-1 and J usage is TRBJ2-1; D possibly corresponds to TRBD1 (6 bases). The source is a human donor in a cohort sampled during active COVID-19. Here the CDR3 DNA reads TGCGCCAGCAGCGCCGACAGGTCAACCTACAATGAGCAGTTCTTC. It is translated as CASSADRSTYNEQFF.